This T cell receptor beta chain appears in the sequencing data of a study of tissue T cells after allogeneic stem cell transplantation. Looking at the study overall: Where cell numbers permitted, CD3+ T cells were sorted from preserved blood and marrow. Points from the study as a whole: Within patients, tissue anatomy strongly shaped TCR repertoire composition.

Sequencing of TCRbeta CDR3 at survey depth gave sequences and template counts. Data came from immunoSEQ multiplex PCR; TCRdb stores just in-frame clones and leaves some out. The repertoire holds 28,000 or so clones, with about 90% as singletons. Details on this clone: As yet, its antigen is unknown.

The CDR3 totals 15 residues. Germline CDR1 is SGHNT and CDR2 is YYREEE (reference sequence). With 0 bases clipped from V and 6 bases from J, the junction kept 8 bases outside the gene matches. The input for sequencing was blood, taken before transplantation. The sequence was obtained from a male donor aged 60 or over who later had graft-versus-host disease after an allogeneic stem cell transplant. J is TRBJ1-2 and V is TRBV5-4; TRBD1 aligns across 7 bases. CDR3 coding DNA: TGTGCCAGCAGCTTGGGTCGGCAGGGGGAGCATGGCTACACCTTC. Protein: CASSLGRQGEHGYTF. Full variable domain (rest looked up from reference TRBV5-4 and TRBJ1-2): ETGVTQSPTHLIKTRGQQVTLRCSSQSGHNTVSWYQQALGQGPQFIFQYYREEENGRGNFPPRFSGLQFPNYSSELNVNALELDDSALYLCASSLGRQGEHGYTFGSGTRLTVV.